The 32 T cell receptor beta chains below come from one sample, sequenced in a study of cytomegalovirus exposure and HLA in healthy donors. Primers included in the PCR were 60 Vbeta and 13 Jbeta primers. Sequencing was performed with immunoSEQ multiplex PCR; in TCRdb, only in-frame clones are kept and a portion is missing. Counted here are under 200,000 clones, roughly 77% occurring once; the ten biggest clones make up around 2.1%. Material: PBMCs. All receptors derive from a man aged 50 to 59 in good health and CMV-seropositive.

This chain connects TRBV7-9 to TRBJ1-2; D perhaps matches TRBD1 (6 bases). The CDR3 loop spans 15 amino acids. Trimming left V 4 bases short and J 4 bases short, with 16 bases between. From germline, CDR1 is SEHNR and CDR2 FQNEAQ (reference sequence). CDR3 sequence reads: CASSSTGRAFYGYTF. For the CDR3, the DNA is TGTGCCAGCAGCTCCACAGGGAGAGCCTTCTATGGCTACACCTTC.

This chain uses TRBV5-1 with TRBJ2-5, with TRBD2 as a possible D gene (6 bases). Germline values: CDR1 SGHRS, CDR2 YFSETQ. The CDR3 totals 15 residues. The ends were cut back, 1 base at V and 3 bases at J, with 13 bases in the middle. The CDR3 loop reads CASSLSTGEEETQYF. The CDR3 DNA is TGCGCCAGCAGCTTGTCGACGGGGGAAGAAGAGACCCAGTACTTC.

This clone has a single count. This rearrangement joins TRBV4-3 to TRBJ1-1; 9 nucleotides align to TRBD1. Germline CDR1 is LGHNA and CDR2 is YSLEER. This CDR3 has 14 amino acids. V lost 4 bases and J lost 4; bases outside the gene matches: 4. The CDR3 coding sequence is TGCGCCAGCAGCCGACTGGACAGGGGCACTGAAGCTTTCTTT. Translating it yields CASSRLDRGTEAFF.

This clone showed up just once. This chain connects TRBV2 to TRBJ1-1; unclear D gene. Trimming took off 4 bases at V and 7 bases at J, with 7 bases between the two ends. Germline values: CDR1 SNHLY, CDR2 FYNNEI. The CDR3 extends over 11 amino acids. CDR3: CASSAGFEAFF. The CDR3 bases are TGTGCCAGCAGTGCGGGGTTTGAAGCTTTCTTT.

This clone occurred a few times. This rearrangement joins TRBV7-9 to TRBJ2-4; D possibly corresponds to TRBD1 (5 bases). Trimming stripped 3 bases from V and 5 bases from J, with 14 bases between. The CDR3 runs to 15 residues. Germline CDR1 is SEHNR and CDR2 is FQNEAQ (reference sequence). The CDR3 nucleotides read TGTGCCAGCAGCTTGGAAGGGGTGGCTCAAAACATTCAGTACTTC. Protein: CASSLEGVAQNIQYF.

The chain joins TRBV6-6 to TRBJ1-2; no clear D gene. Between the trimmed V and J ends, which lost 9 bases and 7 bases, there was a span of 18 bases. The CDR3 extends over 13 amino acids. Per the germline V gene, CDR1 is MNHNY and CDR2 is SVGAGI (reference sequence). CDR3 sequence: CARRASLGGGYTF. For the CDR3, the DNA is TGTGCCAGGAGGGCCTCCCTGGGAGGTGGCTACACCTTC.

The chain carries TRBV2 and TRBJ1-1, with 7 bases identical to TRBD1. Germline V gene data show CDR1 as SNHLY and CDR2 as FYNNEI. The CDR3 has 15 amino acids. V trimming: 7 bases; J trimming: 1 base; junction bases outside the gene matches: 9. CDR3 residues: CASTGQVGWNTEAFF. The CDR3 bases are TGTGCCAGCACAGGACAGGTCGGATGGAACACTGAAGCTTTCTTT.

The chain couples TRBV11-2 to TRBJ1-2; the D is unclear. This CDR3 contains 12 residues. V was shortened by 7 bases and J by 5 bases, with 11 bases between the two germline ends. The germline V gene has CDR1 SGHAT and CDR2 FQNNGV. The CDR3 sequence is CASTSYLYGYTF. The CDR3 coding sequence is TGTGCCAGCACCTCTTACTTATATGGCTACACCTTC.

This chain connects TRBV29-1 to TRBJ2-5, with D possibly matching TRBD2 (6 bases). V was pared by 3 bases and J by 4 bases, with 12 bases between. The CDR3 length is 13 residues. Germline V gene sequence: CDR1 SQVTM, CDR2 ANQGSEA. The CDR3 region is CSVDGLGGETQYF. CDR3 bases: TGCAGCGTTGACGGGTTGGGGGGAGAGACCCAGTACTTC.

This chain connects TRBV6-6 to TRBJ1-6; TRBD1 matches at 7 bases. J was trimmed by 6 bases and V by 3 bases; bases with no gene match: 5. This CDR3 has 15 residues. The germline CDR1 and CDR2 sequences are MNHNY and SVGAGI (reference sequence). The CDR3 region is CASSYGDSPNSPLHF. Here the CDR3 DNA reads TGTGCCAGCAGTTATGGGGACAGTCCTAATTCACCCCTCCACTTT.

This sequence joins TRBV6-5 and TRBJ1-4; 9 bases map to TRBD1. V shed 2 bases and J 8 bases; nucleotides not matched to a gene: 9. The CDR3 sequence is 16 residues long. The germline V gene encodes CDR1 MNHEY and CDR2 SVGAGI. As DNA, the CDR3 is TGTGCCAGCAGTTACGGGGTTTGGACAGGGGACGAAAAACTGTTTTTT. Translation gives CASSYGVWTGDEKLFF.

V gene TRBV4-1 combines with J gene TRBJ1-2; TRBD1 matches at 8 bases. There are 15 residues in the CDR3. Germline V gene lookup returns CDR1 MGHRA and CDR2 YSYEKL. V gave up 0 bases and J gave up 4 bases; unmatched junction bases: 4. The DNA for the CDR3 is TGCGCCAGCAGCCAAGAGGGGACAGGAGTCTATGGCTACACCTTC. Translating it yields CASSQEGTGVYGYTF.

The chain joins TRBV7-9 to TRBJ1-3; D is unresolved. CDR3 size: 15 residues. Germline V gene sequence: CDR1 SEHNR, CDR2 FQNEAQ (reference sequence). V lost 0 bases, J lost 0 bases, and 6 bases lay in between. The DNA of the CDR3 is TGTGCCAGCAGCTTAGCCCCCCACTCTGGAAACACCATATATTTT. This gives the protein CASSLAPHSGNTIYF.

The chain couples TRBV5-1 to TRBJ2-3; TRBD2 is a possible D gene (5 bases). V was trimmed by 4 bases and J by 1 base, leaving 19 bases between them. The CDR3 extends over 17 amino acids. CDR1 is SGHRS, CDR2 YFSETQ, per germline. The CDR3 sequence is CASSVQRIPRGTDTQYF. The CDR3 DNA follows: TGCGCCAGCAGCGTCCAGCGTATCCCGCGGGGCACAGATACGCAGTATTTT.

This clone was seen a handful of times. The rearrangement links TRBV19 to TRBJ1-5; the match to TRBD1 covers 11 bases. The J segment lost 7 bases and the V segment lost 3 bases, leaving 8 bases of the junction unmatched. Germline V gene data show CDR1 as LNHDA and CDR2 as SQIVND (reference sequence). The CDR3 runs 16 residues. The CDR3 DNA reads TGTGCCAGTAGTATTGGGACAGGGGGAACTGGACAGCCCCAGCATTTT. Encoded protein: CASSIGTGGTGQPQHF.

The rearrangement links TRBV7-9 to TRBJ1-2; possible D gene TRBD1, 6 bases. From germline, CDR1 is SEHNR and CDR2 FQNEAQ (reference sequence). The CDR3 totals 14 residues. V was cut by 5 bases and J by 4 bases, with 14 bases left in between. As DNA, the CDR3 is TGTGCCAGCAGCCAGGACAGAGGATCCTATGGCTACACCTTC. Encoded protein: CASSQDRGSYGYTF. Full variable domain (outside the CDR3, taken from reference TRBV7-9 and TRBJ1-2): DTGVSQNPRHKITKRGQNVTFRCDPISEHNRLYWYRQTLGQGPEFLTYFQNEAQLEKSRLLSDRFSAERPKGSFSTLEIQRTEQGDSAMYLCASSQDRGSYGYTFGSGTRLTVV.

The chain has TRBV19 and TRBJ2-7; 10 bases fit TRBD1. The CDR3 spans 14 residues. J lost 3 bases, V lost 3 bases, and 2 bases had no gene match. The germline V gene encodes CDR1 LNHDA and CDR2 SQIVND (reference sequence). The CDR3 nucleotides are TGTGCCAGTAGTATTGGGACAGGGGACTACGAGCAGTACTTC. Residues: CASSIGTGDYEQYF.

V is TRBV4-1 and J is TRBJ2-5, with TRBD2 as a possible D gene (6 bases). Trimming cost V 6 bases and J 2 bases, with 13 bases left between them. The length of the CDR3 is 14 residues. Germline values: CDR1 MGHRA, CDR2 YSYEKL. The CDR3 here is CASSRRAGQETQYF. CDR3 nucleotide sequence: TGCGCCAGCAGTCGGAGGGCCGGTCAAGAGACCCAGTACTTC.

In its sample, this clone was seen once. In nucleotides, the CDR3 is TGCGCCAGCAGCCCAAACGGGGGACAGGGGGCTTCTGGCTACACCTTC. This codes for CASSPNGGQGASGYTF. V is TRBV5-1 and J is TRBJ1-2, with TRBD1 matching over 12 bases. V was clipped by 4 bases and J by 7 bases; unmatched bases: 11. Germline V CDR1 and CDR2: SGHRS, YFSETQ. The CDR3 extends over 16 amino acids. Full variable domain (rest looked up from reference TRBV5-1 and TRBJ1-2): KAGVTQTPRYLIKTRGQQVTLSCSPISGHRSVSWYQQTPGQGLQFLFEYFSETQRNKGNFPGRFSGRQFSNSRSEMNVSTLELGDSALYLCASSPNGGQGASGYTFGSGTRLTVV.

The chain is built from TRBV10-3 and TRBJ1-2; the D gene is possibly TRBD1 (6 bases). Germline V CDR1 and CDR2: ENHRY, SYGVKD. CDR3 length: 12 amino acids. V shed 7 bases and J shed 8 bases, with 14 bases lying between them. This CDR3 is CAIKGELGGYTF. Here the CDR3 DNA reads TGTGCCATCAAGGGGGAGCTCGGGGGCTACACCTTC.

The V gene is TRBV4-3, the J gene TRBJ2-5; the D is unclear. The J call may be incorrect, as the DNA end agrees better with TRBJ2-7. This CDR3 is built from 13 residues. Germline CDR1 and CDR2: LGHNA and YSLEER. The chain's CDR3 is CASSQSIEYEQYF. The CDR3 bases are TGCGCCAGCAGCCAGAGTATAGAGTACGAGCAGTACTTC.

The V and J genes are TRBV10-3 and TRBJ2-5; no clear D. The J call may be faulty, since TRBJ2-7 better matches the DNA end. The CDR3 extends over 11 amino acids. Germline CDR1 ENHRY, CDR2 SYGVKD. Written as DNA, the CDR3 is TGTGCCATCAGTGAGGCCTACGAGCAGTACTTC. Protein sequence: CAISEAYEQYF.

V and J are TRBV29-1 and TRBJ1-1; D is uncertain. The CDR3 runs 13 residues. Germline lookup yields CDR1 SQVTM and CDR2 ANQGSEA. Trimming stripped 6 bases from V and 6 bases from J, with 17 bases between. CDR3 loop: CSVGGRNNPEAFF. In DNA, the CDR3 is TGCAGCGTGGGTGGCAGGAATAATCCTGAAGCTTTCTTT. The entire variable domain, with the rest obtained from reference TRBV29-1 and TRBJ1-1, is as follows: SAVISQKPSRDICQRGTSLTIQCQVDSQVTMMFWYRQQPGQSLTLIATANQGSEATYESGFVIDKFPISRPNLTFSTLTVSNMSPEDSSIYLCSVGGRNNPEAFFGQGTRLTVV.

The chain joins TRBV4-3 to TRBJ2-1; 8 bases line up with TRBD2. The CDR3 has 16 amino acids. V shed 2 bases, J shed 5 bases, and the junction held 8 bases outside the gene matches. CDR1 is LGHNA, CDR2 YSLEER, per germline. This CDR3 reads CASSQWMGGGNNEQFF. The CDR3 nucleotides read TGCGCCAGCAGCCAATGGATGGGCGGGGGGAACAATGAGCAGTTCTTC.

This chain uses TRBV10-3 with TRBJ2-4; TRBD1 aligns across 11 bases. V trimming: 6 bases; J trimming: 5 bases; junction bases outside the gene matches: 12. Germline-derived CDR1 and CDR2 are ENHRY and SYGVKD. CDR3 length equals 17 residues. The CDR3 bases are TGTGCCATCAGGGGACAGGGGGAAAAGAGAAGAGAAAACATTCAGTACTTC. Its protein product is CAIRGQGEKRRENIQYF.

The V and J genes are TRBV4-2 and TRBJ2-5; D unresolved. Per germline, CDR1 LGHNA and CDR2 YNFKEQ. The V end was cut by 0 bases, the J end by 4 bases, with 9 bases between. This CDR3 has 14 amino acids. CDR3 sequence reads: CASSQDMAGETQYF. The CDR3 bases are TGTGCCAGCAGCCAAGATATGGCTGGAGAGACCCAGTACTTC.

This clone turned up a few times. The rearrangement uses TRBV21-1 and TRBJ2-7; TRBD1, as called in the table, went unchecked against the DNA. TRBV21-1 is marked as a pseudogene. The CDR3 loop spans 16 amino acids. The chain's CDR3 is CASSKGSGQGMDEQYF. DNA for the CDR3: TGTGCCAGCAGCAAAGGATCGGGACAGGGGATGGACGAGCAGTACTTC.

The V call is TRBV7-8, the J call TRBJ1-6; no firm D call. The germline V and J ends were trimmed by 0 bases and 7 bases, with 7 bases remaining between them. CDR3 length: 14 residues. Germline assignment: CDR1 SGHVS and CDR2 FQNEAQ. CDR3 sequence reads: CASSLARNNSPLHF. CDR3 DNA sequence: TGTGCCAGCAGCTTAGCCAGGAACAATTCACCCCTCCACTTT.

The V call is TRBV19, the J call TRBJ1-1; D is perhaps TRBD1 (5 bases). V was trimmed by 4 bases and J by 3 bases, leaving 15 bases between them. CDR1 LNHDA and CDR2 SQIVND come from the germline V gene (reference sequence). CDR3 length: 15 amino acids. CDR3 bases: TGTGCCAGTAGTACGGGGGGTACAAAGGACACTGAAGCTTTCTTT. It translates to CASSTGGTKDTEAFF.

In its sample, this clone was seen a few times. This chain uses TRBV28 with TRBJ1-6; 9 bases agree with TRBD1. Germline CDR1 and CDR2: MDHEN and SYDVKM. The junction had 8 bases not matched to a gene; V was cut back by 7 bases and J by 10 bases. CDR3 length equals 14 residues. This chain's CDR3 is CASKLQGALSPLHF. DNA of the CDR3: TGTGCCAGCAAACTACAGGGGGCTCTATCACCCCTCCACTTT.

The chain employs TRBV5-1 and TRBJ2-5; 12 positions match TRBD2. Germline V lookup: CDR1 SGHRS, CDR2 YFSETQ. The CDR3 sequence is 15 residues long. Germline trimming cut 7 bases from V and 4 bases from J; bases unmatched to any gene: 8. The CDR3: CASDPTSGGGETQYF. DNA for the CDR3: TGCGCCAGCGACCCGACTAGCGGGGGAGGAGAGACCCAGTACTTC.

This chain connects TRBV5-4 to TRBJ2-7; no firm D call. The CDR3 runs to 17 residues. CDR1 is SGHNT and CDR2 is YYREEE in the germline V gene (reference sequence). Trimming pared 3 bases from V and 3 bases from J, leaving 22 bases between. This chain's CDR3 is CASSYSLGLPTLYEQYF. Written as DNA, the CDR3 is TGTGCCAGCAGCTACTCCCTAGGCCTACCGACCCTCTACGAGCAGTACTTC.